This T cell receptor beta chain stems from a study of human T cells and chemical hapten exposure. This CDR3 spans 18 amino acids. J gave up 0 bases and V 5 bases, and 10 bases lay outside the gene matches. The germline V gene encodes CDR1 DFQATT and CDR2 SNEGSKA (reference sequence). Indicated time point: patch test 1, 2 weeks after DPC sensitization. Indicated treatment: therapeutic diphenylcyclopropenone sensitization with weekly scalp DPC. To note about this clonotype: What it binds is unknown.

TCRdb recomputed calls from the RACE reads with MiXCR, one row per CDR3 protein. The sample holds about 74,000 distinct CDR3 sequences, approximately 32% seen once. Study-level points and caveats: TCRs whose frequency exceeded 1 in 1000 remained the same following DPC sensitization.

The receptor comes from a man aged 35 to 55 with alopecia areata. Some clones in this sample may be carry-over from other donors' samples. The sample here was whole blood, taken in connection with sensitization to the hapten diphenylcyclopropenone (DPC). V is TRBV20-1 and J is TRBJ2-1; 13 nucleotides align to TRBD2. The CDR3, as DNA: TGCAGTGCTGGGATGACTAGCGGGAGGCTCAGCTCCTACAATGAGCAGTTCTTC. This encodes CSAGMTSGRLSSYNEQFF.